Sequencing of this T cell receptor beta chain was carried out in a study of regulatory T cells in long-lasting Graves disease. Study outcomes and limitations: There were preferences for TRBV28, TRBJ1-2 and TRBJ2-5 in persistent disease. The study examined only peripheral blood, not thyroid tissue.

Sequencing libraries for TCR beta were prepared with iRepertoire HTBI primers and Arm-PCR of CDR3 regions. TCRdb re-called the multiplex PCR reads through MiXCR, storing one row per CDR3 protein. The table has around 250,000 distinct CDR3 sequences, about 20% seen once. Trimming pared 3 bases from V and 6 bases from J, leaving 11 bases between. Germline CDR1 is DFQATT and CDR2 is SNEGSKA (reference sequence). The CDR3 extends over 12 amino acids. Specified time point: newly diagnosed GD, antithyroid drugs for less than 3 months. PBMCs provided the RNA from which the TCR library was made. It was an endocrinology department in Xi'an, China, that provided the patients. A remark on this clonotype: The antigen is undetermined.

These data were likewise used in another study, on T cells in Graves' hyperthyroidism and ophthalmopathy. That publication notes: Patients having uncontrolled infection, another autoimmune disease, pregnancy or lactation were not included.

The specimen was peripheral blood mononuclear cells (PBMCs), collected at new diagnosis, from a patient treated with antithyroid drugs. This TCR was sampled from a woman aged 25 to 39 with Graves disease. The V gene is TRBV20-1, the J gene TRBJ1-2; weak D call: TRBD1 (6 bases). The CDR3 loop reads CSASWGADGYTF. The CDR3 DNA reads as TGCAGTGCTAGCTGGGGGGCAGATGGCTACACCTTC.